What follows are 2 T cell receptor beta chains derived from one specimen sequenced in a study of graft-versus-host responses after intestinal transplantation. Assay: immunoSEQ multiplex PCR; the TCRdb copy retains only in-frame clones and omits some. The data hold about 89,000 clones, with 93% observed a single time. Their target antigens are unknown. The material was unstimulated CD8+ T cells sorted from spleen or lymph node cells, obtained before intestinal transplant. The origin of the receptors is a human donor who received an intestinal transplant.

This chain links TRBV19 with TRBJ2-7, with unresolved D. The CDR3 totals 13 residues. CDR1 and CDR2 from the germline V gene are LNHDA and SQIVND (reference sequence). Trimming removed 5 bases at V and 0 bases at J, with 8 bases between. In nucleotides, the CDR3 is TGTGCCAGTAGTCCGGAGAGCTCCTACGAGCAGTACTTC. Amino acid sequence: CASSPESSYEQYF.

The chain couples TRBV6-5 to TRBJ2-3; 8 bases are shared with TRBD2. J lost 2 bases, V lost 0 bases, and 4 bases had no gene match. The V gene's germline CDR1 is MNHEY and CDR2 SVGAGI. This CDR3 is built from 16 residues. The CDR3 loop is CASSYSSGGYTDTQYF. The CDR3 nucleotides read TGTGCCAGCAGTTACTCGAGCGGGGGCTACACAGATACGCAGTATTTT.